This TCR beta chain was recovered during a study of cytomegalovirus exposure and HLA in healthy donors. Whole-study findings and limits: Previously analyzed data showed that most TCR beta V segments were productive at a frequency of about 87% or about 30%. An Asian-associated ancestry cluster reportedly showed fewer N-insertions than the roughly 700-donor mean in a later analysis.

The V gene's germline CDR1 is SGHVS and CDR2 FQNEAQ. This CDR3 region has 15 residues. V was shortened by 2 bases and J by 6 bases, with 16 bases between the two germline ends. At the time of sampling, donors were nominally healthy, though unrecorded immune exposures were likely. Of note for this clone: Its antigen is still unknown.

With 60 Vbeta and 13 Jbeta primers, the PCR was carried out. Profiling relied on immunoSEQ multiplex PCR, and the TCRdb table lists in-frame clones only, not all of them. The sample yields approximately 110,000 clones, around two thirds seen once. The specimen was PBMCs. This TCR was sampled from a woman between 40 and 50 years old in good health and CMV-seropositive. V usage is TRBV7-8 and J usage is TRBJ1-2; D call uncertain. CDR3 protein: CASSLTVEGLNGYTF. DNA of the CDR3: TGTGCCAGCAGCTTAACTGTTGAGGGCCTGAATGGCTACACCTTC.